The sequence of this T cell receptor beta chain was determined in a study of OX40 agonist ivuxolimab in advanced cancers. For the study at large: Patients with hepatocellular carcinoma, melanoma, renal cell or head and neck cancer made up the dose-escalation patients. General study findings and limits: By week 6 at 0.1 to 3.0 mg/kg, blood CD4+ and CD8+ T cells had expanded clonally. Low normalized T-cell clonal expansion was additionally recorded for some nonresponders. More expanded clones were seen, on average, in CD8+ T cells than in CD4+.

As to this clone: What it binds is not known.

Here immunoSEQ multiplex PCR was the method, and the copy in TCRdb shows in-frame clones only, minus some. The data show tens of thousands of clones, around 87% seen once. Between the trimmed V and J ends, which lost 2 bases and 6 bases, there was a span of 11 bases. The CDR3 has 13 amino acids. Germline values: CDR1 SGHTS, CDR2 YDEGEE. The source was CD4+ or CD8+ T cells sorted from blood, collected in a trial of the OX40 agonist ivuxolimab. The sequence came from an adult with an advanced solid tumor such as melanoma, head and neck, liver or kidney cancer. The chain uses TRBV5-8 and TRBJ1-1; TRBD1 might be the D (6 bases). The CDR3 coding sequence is TGTGCCAGCAGCTTTTGGGGGGCAGCTGAAGCTTTCTTT. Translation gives CASSFWGAAEAFF.